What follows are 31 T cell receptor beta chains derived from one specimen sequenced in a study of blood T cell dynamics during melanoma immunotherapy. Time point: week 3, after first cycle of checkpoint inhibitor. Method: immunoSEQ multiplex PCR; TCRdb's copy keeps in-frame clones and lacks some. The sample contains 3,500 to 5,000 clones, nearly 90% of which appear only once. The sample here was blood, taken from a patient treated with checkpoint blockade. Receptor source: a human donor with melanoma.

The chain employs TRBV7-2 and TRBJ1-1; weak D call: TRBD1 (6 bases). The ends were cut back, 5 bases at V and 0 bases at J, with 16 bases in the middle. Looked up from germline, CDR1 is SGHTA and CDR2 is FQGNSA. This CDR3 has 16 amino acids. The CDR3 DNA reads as TGTGCCAGCAGCCCCTACAGGGCATCTATGAACACTGAAGCTTTCTTT. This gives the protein CASSPYRASMNTEAFF.

In DNA, the CDR3 is TGTGCCAGCAGCCAAGAGGGATCTAGCGGGAGTATGTGGTACATTCAGTACTTC. This encodes CASSQEGSSGSMWYIQYF. This sequence joins TRBV4-2 and TRBJ2-4, with 10 positions matching TRBD2. Per germline, CDR1 LGHNA and CDR2 YNFKEQ. This CDR3 region has 18 residues. The ends lost 0 bases at V and 8 bases at J; junction bases unmatched: 13.

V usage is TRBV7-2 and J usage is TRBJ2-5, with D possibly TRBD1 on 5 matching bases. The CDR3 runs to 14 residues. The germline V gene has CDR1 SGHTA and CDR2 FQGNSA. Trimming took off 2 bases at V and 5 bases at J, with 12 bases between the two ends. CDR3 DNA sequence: TGTGCCAGCAGCTTAAGATGGGGCTCGGAGACCCAGTACTTC. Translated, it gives CASSLRWGSETQYF.

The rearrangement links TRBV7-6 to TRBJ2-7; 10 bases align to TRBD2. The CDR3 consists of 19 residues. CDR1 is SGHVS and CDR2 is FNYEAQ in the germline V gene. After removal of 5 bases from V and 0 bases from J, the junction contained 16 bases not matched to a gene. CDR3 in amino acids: CASSGEVSGRPSRSYEQYF. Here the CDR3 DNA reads TGTGCCAGCAGCGGAGAGGTTAGCGGGAGGCCTAGCCGCTCCTACGAGCAGTACTTC. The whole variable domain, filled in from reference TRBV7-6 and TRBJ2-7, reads GAGVSQSPRYKVTKRGQDVALRCDPISGHVSLYWYRQALGQGPEFLTYFNYEAQQDKSGLPNDRFSAERPEGSISTLTIQRTEQRDSAMYRCASSGEVSGRPSRSYEQYFGPGTRLTVT.

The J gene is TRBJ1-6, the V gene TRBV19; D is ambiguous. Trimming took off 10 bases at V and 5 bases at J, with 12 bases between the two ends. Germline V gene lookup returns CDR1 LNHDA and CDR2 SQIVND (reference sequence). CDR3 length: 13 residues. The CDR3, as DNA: TGTGCCATCCGGGGAGGAAATAATTCACCCCTCCACTTT. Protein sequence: CAIRGGNNSPLHF.

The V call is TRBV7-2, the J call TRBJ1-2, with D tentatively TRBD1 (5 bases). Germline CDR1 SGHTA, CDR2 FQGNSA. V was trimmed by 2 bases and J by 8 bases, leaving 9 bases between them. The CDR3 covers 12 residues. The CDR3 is CASSLYDRGYTF. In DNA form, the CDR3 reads TGTGCCAGCAGCTTATATGACAGAGGCTACACCTTC.

CDR3 amino acids: CATSTVRGRSGYTF. CDR3 bases: TGTGCCACCAGCACAGTCCGGGGACGGAGTGGCTACACCTTC. This chain links TRBV15 with TRBJ1-2, with D perhaps TRBD1 (5 bases). The V and J ends lost 4 bases and 7 bases respectively, with 16 bases between them. Germline CDR1 is LNHNV and CDR2 is YYDKDF (reference sequence). The CDR3 totals 14 residues. Variable domain in full (rest from reference TRBV15 and TRBJ1-2): DAMVIQNPRYQVTQFGKPVTLSCSQTLNHNVMYWYQQKSSQAPKLLFHYYDKDFNNEADTPDNFQSRRPNTSFCFLDIRSPGLGDTAMYLCATSTVRGRSGYTFGSGTRLTVV.

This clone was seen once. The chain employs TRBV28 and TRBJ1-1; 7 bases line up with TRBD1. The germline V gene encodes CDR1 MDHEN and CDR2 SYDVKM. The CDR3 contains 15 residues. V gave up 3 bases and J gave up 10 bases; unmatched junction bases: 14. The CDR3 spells CASSFATGTPGGAFF. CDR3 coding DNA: TGTGCCAGCAGTTTCGCGACAGGGACCCCCGGGGGAGCTTTCTTT.

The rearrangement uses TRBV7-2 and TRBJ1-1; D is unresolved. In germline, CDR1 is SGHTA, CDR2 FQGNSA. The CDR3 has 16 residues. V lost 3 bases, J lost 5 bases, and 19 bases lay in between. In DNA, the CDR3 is TGTGCCAGCAGCTTCCGTGGCGGTCCGGGAGGGACTGAAGCTTTCTTT. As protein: CASSFRGGPGGTEAFF.

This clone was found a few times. The CDR3 here is CASSFRQGDYGYTF. As DNA, the CDR3 is TGTGCCAGCAGCTTCCGGCAGGGGGACTATGGCTACACCTTC. The J gene is TRBJ1-2, the V gene TRBV5-4, with 7 bases lining up with TRBD1. The CDR3 extends over 14 amino acids. Germline values: CDR1 SGHNT, CDR2 YYREEE (reference sequence). V lost 2 bases and J lost 3; bases outside the gene matches: 4.

CDR3 loop: CASSLGQIATNEKLFF. The CDR3 DNA reads TGTGCCAGCAGCTTAGGGCAGATTGCAACTAATGAAAAACTGTTTTTT. V and J are TRBV7-6 and TRBJ1-4, with D unclear. V lost 1 base to trimming and J lost 0 bases, with 9 bases between them. The CDR3 runs 16 residues. Germline V gene lookup returns CDR1 SGHVS and CDR2 FNYEAQ.

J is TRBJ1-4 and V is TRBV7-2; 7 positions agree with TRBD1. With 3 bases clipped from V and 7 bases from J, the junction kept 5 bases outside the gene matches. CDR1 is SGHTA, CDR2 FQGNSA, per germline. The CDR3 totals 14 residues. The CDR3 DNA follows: TGTGCCAGCAGCTTCGGAAGGGGGCCTGAAAAACTGTTTTTT. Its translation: CASSFGRGPEKLFF.

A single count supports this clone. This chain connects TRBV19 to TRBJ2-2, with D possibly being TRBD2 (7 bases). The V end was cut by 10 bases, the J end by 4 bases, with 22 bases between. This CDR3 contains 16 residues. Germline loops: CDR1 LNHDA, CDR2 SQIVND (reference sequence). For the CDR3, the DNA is TGTGCCACCAGTATTTCGGGGGGCAGGAGCACCGGGGAGCTGTTTTTT. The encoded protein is CATSISGGRSTGELFF.

In nucleotides, the CDR3 is TGTGCCAGCAGCTATAGGGGCGTCGACACTGAAGCTTTCTTT. This sequence encodes CASSYRGVDTEAFF. The gene calls are TRBV9 and TRBJ1-1; a possible D gene is TRBD1 (5 bases). Trimming took 4 bases from V and 3 from J, leaving 13 bases between them. CDR3 length equals 14 residues. Germline V lookup: CDR1 SGDLS, CDR2 YYNGEE.

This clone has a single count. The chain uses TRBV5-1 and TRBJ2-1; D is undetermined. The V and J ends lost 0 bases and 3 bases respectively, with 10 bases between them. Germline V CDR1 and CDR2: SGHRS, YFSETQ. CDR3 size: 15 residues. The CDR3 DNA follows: TGCGCCAGCAGCTTGGAAGGGATGGGCTACAATGAGCAGTTCTTC. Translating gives CASSLEGMGYNEQFF.

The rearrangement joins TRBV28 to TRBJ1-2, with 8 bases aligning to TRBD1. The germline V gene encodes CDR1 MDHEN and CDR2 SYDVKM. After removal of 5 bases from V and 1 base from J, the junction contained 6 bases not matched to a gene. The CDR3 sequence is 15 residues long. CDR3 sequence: CASSLDRDLNYGYTF. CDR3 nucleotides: TGTGCCAGCAGTCTGGACAGGGACCTTAACTATGGCTACACCTTC.

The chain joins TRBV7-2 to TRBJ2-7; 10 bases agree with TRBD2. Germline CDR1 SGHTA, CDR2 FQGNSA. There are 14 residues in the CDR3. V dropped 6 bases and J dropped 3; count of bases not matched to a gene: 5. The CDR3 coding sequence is TGTGCCAGCAGACTAGCGGGGAACAGCTACGAGCAGTACTTC. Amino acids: CASRLAGNSYEQYF.

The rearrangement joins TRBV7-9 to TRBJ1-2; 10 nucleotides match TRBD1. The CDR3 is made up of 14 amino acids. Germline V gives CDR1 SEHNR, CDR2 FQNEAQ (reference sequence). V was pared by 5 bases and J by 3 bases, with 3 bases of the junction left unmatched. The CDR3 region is CASSPGQGHYGYTF. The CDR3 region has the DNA TGTGCCAGCAGCCCGGGACAGGGGCACTATGGCTACACCTTC.

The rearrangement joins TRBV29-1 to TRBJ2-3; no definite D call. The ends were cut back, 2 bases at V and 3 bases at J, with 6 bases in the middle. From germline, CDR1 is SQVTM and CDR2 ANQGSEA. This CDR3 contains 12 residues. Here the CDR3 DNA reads TGCAGCGTTGAATTCTATACAGATACGCAGTATTTT. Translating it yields CSVEFYTDTQYF.

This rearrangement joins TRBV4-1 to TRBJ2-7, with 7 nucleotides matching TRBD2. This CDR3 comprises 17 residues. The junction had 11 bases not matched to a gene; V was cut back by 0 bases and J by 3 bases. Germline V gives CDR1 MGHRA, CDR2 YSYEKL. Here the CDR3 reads CASSQEVRAGVLYEQYF. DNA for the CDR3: TGCGCCAGCAGCCAAGAAGTGAGGGCGGGAGTACTCTACGAGCAGTACTTC.

This CDR3 is CSVLAGIGEQYF. CDR3 DNA sequence: TGCAGCGTCTTAGCGGGAATCGGCGAGCAGTACTTC. The chain uses TRBV29-1 and TRBJ2-7; TRBD2 matches at 8 bases. CDR3 size: 12 residues. Looked up from germline, CDR1 is SQVTM and CDR2 is ANQGSEA. Losses at the gene ends were 6 bases for V and 6 bases for J; bases not matched to a gene: 7.

The CDR3 reads CASRMYLLRQGAYEQYF. CDR3 sequence (DNA): TGTGCCAGCAGAATGTACCTGCTTCGACAGGGGGCCTACGAGCAGTACTTC. This rearrangement joins TRBV27 to TRBJ2-7, with 9 bases matching TRBD1. V dropped 6 bases and J dropped 2; count of bases not matched to a gene: 14. Germline CDR1 and CDR2: MNHEY and SMNVEV (reference sequence). This CDR3 has 17 residues.

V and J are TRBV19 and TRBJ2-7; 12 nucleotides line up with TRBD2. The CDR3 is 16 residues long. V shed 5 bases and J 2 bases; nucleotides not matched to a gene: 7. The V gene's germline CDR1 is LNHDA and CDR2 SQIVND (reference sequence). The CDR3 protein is CASSSPGLAGTYEQYF. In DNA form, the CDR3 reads TGTGCCAGTAGTTCCCCGGGACTAGCGGGTACCTACGAGCAGTACTTC.

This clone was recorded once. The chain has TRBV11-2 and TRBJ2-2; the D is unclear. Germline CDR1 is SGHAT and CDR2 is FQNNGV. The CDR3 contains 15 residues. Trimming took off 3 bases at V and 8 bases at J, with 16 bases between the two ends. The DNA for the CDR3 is TGTGCCAGCAGCTTCCTTAAGCAGTCGGCAGGGGAGCTGTTTTTT. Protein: CASSFLKQSAGELFF. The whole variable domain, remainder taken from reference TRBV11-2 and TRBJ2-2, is EAGVAQSPRYKIIEKRQSVAFWCNPISGHATLYWYQQILGQGPKLLIQFQNNGVVDDSQLPKDRFSAERLKGVDSTLKIQPAKLEDSAVYLCASSFLKQSAGELFFGEGSRLTVL.

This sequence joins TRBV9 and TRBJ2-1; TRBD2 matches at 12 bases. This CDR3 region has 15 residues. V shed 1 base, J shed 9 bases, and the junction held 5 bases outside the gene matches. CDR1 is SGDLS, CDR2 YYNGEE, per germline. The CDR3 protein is CASSVLAGGPIEQFF. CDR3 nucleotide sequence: TGTGCCAGCAGCGTACTAGCGGGAGGGCCGATTGAGCAGTTCTTC.

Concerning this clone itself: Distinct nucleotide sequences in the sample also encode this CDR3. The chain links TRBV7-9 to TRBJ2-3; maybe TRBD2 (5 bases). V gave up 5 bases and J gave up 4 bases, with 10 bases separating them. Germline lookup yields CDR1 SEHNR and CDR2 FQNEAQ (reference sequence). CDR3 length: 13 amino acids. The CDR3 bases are TGTGCCAGCAGCCCCAGAGGGCCAGATACGCAGTATTTT. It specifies CASSPRGPDTQYF. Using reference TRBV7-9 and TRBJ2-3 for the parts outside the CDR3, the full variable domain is DTGVSQNPRHKITKRGQNVTFRCDPISEHNRLYWYRQTLGQGPEFLTYFQNEAQLEKSRLLSDRFSAERPKGSFSTLEIQRTEQGDSAMYLCASSPRGPDTQYFGPGTRLTVL.

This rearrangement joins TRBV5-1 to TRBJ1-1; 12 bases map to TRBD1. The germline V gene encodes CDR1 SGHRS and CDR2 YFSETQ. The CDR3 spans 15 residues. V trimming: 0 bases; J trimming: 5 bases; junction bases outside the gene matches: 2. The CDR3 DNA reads TGCGCCAGCAGCTTGGCGGGACAGGGGGCAACTGAAGCTTTCTTT. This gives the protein CASSLAGQGATEAFF.

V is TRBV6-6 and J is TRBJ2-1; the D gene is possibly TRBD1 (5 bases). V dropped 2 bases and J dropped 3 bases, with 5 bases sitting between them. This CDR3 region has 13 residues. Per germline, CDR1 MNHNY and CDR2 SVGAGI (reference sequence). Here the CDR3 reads CASSYDSYNEQFF. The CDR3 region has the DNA TGTGCCAGCAGTTACGACAGCTACAATGAGCAGTTCTTC.

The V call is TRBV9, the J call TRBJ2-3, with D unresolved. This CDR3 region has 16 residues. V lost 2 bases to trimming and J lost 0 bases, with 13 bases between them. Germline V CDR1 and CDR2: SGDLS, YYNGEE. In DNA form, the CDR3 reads TGTGCCAGCAGCGTTTATGGAGATACTAGCACAGATACGCAGTATTTT. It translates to CASSVYGDTSTDTQYF.

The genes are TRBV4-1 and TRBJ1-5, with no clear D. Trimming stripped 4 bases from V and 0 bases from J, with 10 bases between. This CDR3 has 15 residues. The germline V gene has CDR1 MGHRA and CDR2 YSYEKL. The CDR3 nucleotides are TGCGCCAGCAGCCCCCGGGAGATTAGCAATCAGCCCCAGCATTTT. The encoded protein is CASSPREISNQPQHF.

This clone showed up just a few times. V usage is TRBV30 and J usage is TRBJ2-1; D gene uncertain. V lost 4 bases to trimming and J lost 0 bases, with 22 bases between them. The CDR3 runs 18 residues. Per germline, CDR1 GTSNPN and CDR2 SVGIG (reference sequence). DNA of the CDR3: TGTGCCTGGACCAAGCGTTGGGTAGCCGATAGCTCCTACAATGAGCAGTTCTTC. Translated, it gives CAWTKRWVADSSYNEQFF.